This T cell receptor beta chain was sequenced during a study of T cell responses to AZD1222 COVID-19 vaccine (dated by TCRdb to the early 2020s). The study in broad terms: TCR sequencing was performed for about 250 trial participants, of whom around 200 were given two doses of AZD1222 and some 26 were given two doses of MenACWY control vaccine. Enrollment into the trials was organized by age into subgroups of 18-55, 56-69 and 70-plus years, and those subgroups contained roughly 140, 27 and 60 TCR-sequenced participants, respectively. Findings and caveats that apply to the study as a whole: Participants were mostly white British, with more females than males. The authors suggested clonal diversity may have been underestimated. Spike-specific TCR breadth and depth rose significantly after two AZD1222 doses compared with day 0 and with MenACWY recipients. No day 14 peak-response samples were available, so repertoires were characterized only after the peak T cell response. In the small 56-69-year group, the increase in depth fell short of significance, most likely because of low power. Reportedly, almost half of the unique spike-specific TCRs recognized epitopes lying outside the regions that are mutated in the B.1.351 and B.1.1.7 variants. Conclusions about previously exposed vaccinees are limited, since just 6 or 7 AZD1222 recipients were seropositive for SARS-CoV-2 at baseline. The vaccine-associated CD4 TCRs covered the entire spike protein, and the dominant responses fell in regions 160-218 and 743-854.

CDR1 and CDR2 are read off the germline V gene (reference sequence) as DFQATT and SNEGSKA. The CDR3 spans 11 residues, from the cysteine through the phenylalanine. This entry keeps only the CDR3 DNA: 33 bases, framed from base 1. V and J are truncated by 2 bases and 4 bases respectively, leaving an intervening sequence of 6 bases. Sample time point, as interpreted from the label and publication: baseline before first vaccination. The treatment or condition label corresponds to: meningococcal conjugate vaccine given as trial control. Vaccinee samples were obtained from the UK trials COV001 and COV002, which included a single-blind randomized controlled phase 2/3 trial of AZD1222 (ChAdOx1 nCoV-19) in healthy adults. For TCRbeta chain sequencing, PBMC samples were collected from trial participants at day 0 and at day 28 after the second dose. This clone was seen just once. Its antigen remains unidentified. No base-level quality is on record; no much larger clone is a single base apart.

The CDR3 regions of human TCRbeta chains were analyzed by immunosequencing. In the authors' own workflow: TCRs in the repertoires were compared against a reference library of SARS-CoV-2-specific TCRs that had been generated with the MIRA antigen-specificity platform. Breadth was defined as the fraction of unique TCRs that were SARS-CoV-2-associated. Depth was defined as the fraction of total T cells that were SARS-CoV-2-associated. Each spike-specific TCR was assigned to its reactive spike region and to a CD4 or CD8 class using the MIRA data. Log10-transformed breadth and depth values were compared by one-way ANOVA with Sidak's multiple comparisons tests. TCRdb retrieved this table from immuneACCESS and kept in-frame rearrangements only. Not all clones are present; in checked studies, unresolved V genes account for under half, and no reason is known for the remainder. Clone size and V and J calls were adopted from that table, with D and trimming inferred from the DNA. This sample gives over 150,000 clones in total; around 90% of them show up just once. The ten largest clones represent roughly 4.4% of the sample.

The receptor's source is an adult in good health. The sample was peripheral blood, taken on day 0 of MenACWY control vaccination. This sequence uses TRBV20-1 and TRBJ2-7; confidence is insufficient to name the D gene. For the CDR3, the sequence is CSARSDYEQYF. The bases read TGCAGTGCTAGATCTGATTACGAGCAGTACTTC.